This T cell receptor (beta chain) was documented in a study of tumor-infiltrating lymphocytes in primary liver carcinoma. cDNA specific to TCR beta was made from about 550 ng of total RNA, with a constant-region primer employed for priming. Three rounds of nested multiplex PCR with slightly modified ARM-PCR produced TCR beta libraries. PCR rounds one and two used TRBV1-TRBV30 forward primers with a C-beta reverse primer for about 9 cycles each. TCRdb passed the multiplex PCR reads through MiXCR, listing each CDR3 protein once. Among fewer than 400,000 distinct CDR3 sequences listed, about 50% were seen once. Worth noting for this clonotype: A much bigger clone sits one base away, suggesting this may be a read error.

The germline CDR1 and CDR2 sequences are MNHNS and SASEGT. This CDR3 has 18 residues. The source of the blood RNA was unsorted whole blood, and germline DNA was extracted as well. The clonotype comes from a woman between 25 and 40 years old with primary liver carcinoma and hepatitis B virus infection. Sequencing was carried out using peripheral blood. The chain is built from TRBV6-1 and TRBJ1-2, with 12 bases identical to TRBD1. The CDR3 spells CTSRTLPGTGGTNYGYTF. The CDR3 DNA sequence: TGTACCAGCAGGACGCTCCCCGGGACAGGGGGCACAAACTATGGCTACACCTTC.